This T cell receptor (beta chain) was captured by sequencing in a study of T cell responses to AZD1222 COVID-19 vaccine. The method was immunoSEQ multiplex PCR; TCRdb's version includes in-frame clones alone and lacks a portion of them. Of approximately 120,000 clones in the sample, around 90% were seen once. General study findings and limits: Two AZD1222 doses significantly raised spike-specific TCR breadth and depth over controls. Repertoires were collected only later (after the peak T cell response had occurred).

To note about this clone: Its matching antigen is unknown.

Sequenced material: peripheral blood, taken on day 0 of MenACWY control vaccination. The clonotype was recovered from an adult in good health.

The DNA for the CDR3 is TGTGCCAGCAGCTTCCCCGGCCAGGGGGAAAAACTGTTTTTT. This gives the protein CASSFPGQGEKLFF. V gene TRBV5-4 combines with J gene TRBJ1-4; D perhaps matches TRBD1 (6 bases). This CDR3 has 14 residues. The V gene lost 2 bases and the J gene lost 8 bases, with 13 bases spanning the gap. Germline CDR1 and CDR2: SGHNT and YYREEE (reference sequence).